This paragraph reports one T cell receptor (beta chain). Its target is unknown. The PCR ran on 60 Vbeta and 13 Jbeta primers. Here immunoSEQ multiplex PCR was the method, and the copy in TCRdb shows in-frame clones only, minus some. The sample shows about 200,000 clones, around 74% of them seen only once. This record belongs to a study of cytomegalovirus exposure and HLA in healthy donors. General study results and limits: TCR beta V segments were, for the most part, productive about 87% or about 30% of the time in an earlier analysis.

Germline V gene data show CDR1 as LNHDA and CDR2 as SQIVND (reference sequence). The CDR3 runs to 16 residues. V lost 3 bases to trimming and J lost 0 bases; unmatched junction nucleotides: 5. What was sequenced was PBMCs. The sequence derives from a girl aged 5 to 17 in good health and CMV-seropositive. V is TRBV19 and J is TRBJ2-4, with TRBD2 matching 7 bases. The CDR3 DNA reads as TGTGCCAGTAGTATCGGACCGGGGGGAGCCAAAAACATTCAGTACTTC. Protein product: CASSIGPGGAKNIQYF.